This T cell receptor beta chain came from a study of OX40 agonist ivuxolimab in advanced cancers. Overall study: The mean age was approximately 60 years, ranging from roughly 23 to 80, with 65% to 85% of participants male.

On this clone: As yet, its antigen is unknown.

Per the germline V gene, CDR1 is MNHNS and CDR2 is SASEGT. Trimming took 0 bases from V and 8 from J, leaving 10 bases between them. There are 13 residues in the CDR3. Blood sampling took place at baseline, cycle 4 day 1, and cycle 7 day 1. Findings of the study overall: Expanded peripheral T-cell antigen specificity went undetermined. The average count of expanded clones was higher among CD8+ T cells than among CD4+.

Here immunoSEQ multiplex PCR was the method, and the copy in TCRdb shows in-frame clones only, minus some. This sample has about 66,000 clones; approximately 84% occur once, and the top ten carry 4.4%. The specimen was CD4+ or CD8+ T cells sorted from blood, collected in a trial of the OX40 agonist ivuxolimab. The TCR was taken from an adult with an advanced solid tumor such as melanoma, head and neck, liver or kidney cancer. V is TRBV6-1 and J is TRBJ1-1; TRBD1 might be the D (6 bases). The CDR3 region is CASSEAIDREAFF. The CDR3 bases are TGTGCCAGCAGTGAAGCTATAGACAGGGAAGCTTTCTTT.